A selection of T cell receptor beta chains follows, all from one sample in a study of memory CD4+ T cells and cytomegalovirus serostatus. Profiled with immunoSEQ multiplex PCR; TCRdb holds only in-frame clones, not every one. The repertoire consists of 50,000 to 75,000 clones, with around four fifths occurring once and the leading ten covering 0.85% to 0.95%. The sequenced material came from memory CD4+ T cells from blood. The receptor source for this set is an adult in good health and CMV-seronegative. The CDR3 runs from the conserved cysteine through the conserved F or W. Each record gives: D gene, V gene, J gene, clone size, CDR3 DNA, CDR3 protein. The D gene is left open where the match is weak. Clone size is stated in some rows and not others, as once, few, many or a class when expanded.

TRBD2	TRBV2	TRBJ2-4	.	TGTGCCAGCAGTGAACTAGCGGGGATAGCCAAAAACATTCAGTACTTC	CASSELAGIAKNIQYF
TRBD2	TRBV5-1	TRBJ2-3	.	TGCGCCAGCAGCCCAGGACTAGCGGGGAGCACAGATACGCAGTATTTT	CASSPGLAGSTDTQYF
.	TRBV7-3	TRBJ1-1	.	TGTGCCAGCAGCGTAGGACAGCCGAACACTGAAGCTTTCTTT	CASSVGQPNTEAFF
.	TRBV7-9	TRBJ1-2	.	TGTGCCAGCAGCTTAGTGAGCCAGGGCCATGGCTACACCTTC	CASSLVSQGHGYTF
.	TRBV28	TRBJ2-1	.	TGTGCCAGCAGTTTAAGGCCGTCCTACAATGAGCAGTTCTTC	CASSLRPSYNEQFF
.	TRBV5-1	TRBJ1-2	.	TGCGCCAGCAGCGTTGTTGCAGGGGCGTACTATGGCTACACCTTC	CASSVVAGAYYGYTF
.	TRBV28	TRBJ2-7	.	TGTGCCAGCAGTTTAAGGAACCCCTCCTACGAGCAGTACTTC	CASSLRNPSYEQYF
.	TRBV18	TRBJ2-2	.	TGTGCCAGCTCACCACCGGGCGGAGGGTCGAACACCGGGGAGCTGTTTTTT	CASSPPGGGSNTGELFF
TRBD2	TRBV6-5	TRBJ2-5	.	TGTGCCAGCAGTTACGGCGGGGGGGCGGGGGAGACCCAGTACTTC	CASSYGGGAGETQYF
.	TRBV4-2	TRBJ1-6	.	TGTGCCAGCAGATCAATCACCCGTGGGACGGCAAATTCACCCCTCCACTTT	CASRSITRGTANSPLHF
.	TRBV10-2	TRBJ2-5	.	TGCGCCAGCAGTGAGTCGGTGACCCAGTACTTC	CASSESVTQYF
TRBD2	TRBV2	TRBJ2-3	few	TGTGCCAGCACCCTAGCGGGGGGGGGCCCAGATACGCAGTATTTT	CASTLAGGGPDTQYF
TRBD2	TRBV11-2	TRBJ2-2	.	TGTGCCAGCAGCTTCTTTACTAGCGGGGGGGCCAACACCGGGGAGCTGTTTTTT	CASSFFTSGGANTGELFF
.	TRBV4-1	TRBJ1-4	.	TGCGCCAGCAGCTCCCTCCTCGGCGAAAAACTGTTTTTT	CASSSLLGEKLFF
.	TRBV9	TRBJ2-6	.	TGTGCCAGCAGCCCCCTCGTCGCGGTAACTGGGGCCAACGTCCTGACTTTC	CASSPLVAVTGANVLTF
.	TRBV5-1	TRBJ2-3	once	TGCGCCAGCAGTACGCGCACAGATACGCAGTATTTT	CASSTRTDTQYF
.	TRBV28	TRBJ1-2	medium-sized	TGTGCCAGCAGTTTAATACAGGGAAGCTATGGCTACACCTTC	CASSLIQGSYGYTF
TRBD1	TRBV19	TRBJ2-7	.	TGTGCCAGTAGAAGCCAGGGGGCAGCCGGCGAGCAGTACTTC	CASRSQGAAGEQYF
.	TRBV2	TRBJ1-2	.	TGTGCCAGCAGTGATGAAGTGGGAGGCTACACCTTC	CASSDEVGGYTF
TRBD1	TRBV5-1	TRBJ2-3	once	TGCGCCAGCAGCTTGGGGGGACAGGGAAGGAAGGATACGCAGTATTTT	CASSLGGQGRKDTQYF
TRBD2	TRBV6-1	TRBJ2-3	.	TGTGCCAGCAGAGTAGCGGGGGCCAGCACAGATACGCAGTATTTT	CASRVAGASTDTQYF
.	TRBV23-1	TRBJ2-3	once	TGCGCCAGCAGTTCGCCGAGAGGGGGGCCAGATACGCAGTATTTT	CASSSPRGGPDTQYF
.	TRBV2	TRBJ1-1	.	TGTGCCAGCAGTGAAAGGTACACTGAAGCTTTCTTT	CASSERYTEAFF
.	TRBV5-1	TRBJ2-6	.	TGCGCCAGCAGCTTGGAAGGAAGTGGGGCCAACGTCCTGACTTTC	CASSLEGSGANVLTF
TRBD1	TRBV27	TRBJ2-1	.	TGTGCCAGCGGAGTGGACAGGGGAGGGAATGAGCAGTTCTTC	CASGVDRGGNEQFF